A single T cell receptor (beta chain) is shown here with its context. This record belongs to a study of cytomegalovirus exposure and HLA in healthy donors. CDR3 length equals 13 residues. Germline CDR1 and CDR2: SQVTM and ANQGSEA. The germline V and J ends were trimmed by 3 bases and 3 bases, with 9 bases remaining between them. Primers for the PCR totalled 60 Vbeta and 13 Jbeta. Sequencing was performed with immunoSEQ multiplex PCR; in TCRdb, only in-frame clones are kept and a portion is missing. The sample carries 200,000 to 250,000 clones, approximately 80% recorded once. The TCR sequence derives from a boy between 2 and 15 years old in good health and CMV-seronegative. The sequenced sample was PBMCs. The V call is TRBV29-1, the J call TRBJ2-1, with a possible D match to TRBD2 (5 bases). The DNA for the CDR3 is TGCAGCGTTGAGAGCGGATACTACAATGAGCAGTTCTTC. Translated, it gives CSVESGYYNEQFF.